The following is a T cell receptor (beta chain) sequence with its context. Its specificity is unknown. The data stem from a study of cytomegalovirus exposure and HLA in healthy donors. General study findings and limits: Per a later analysis, 15,000 to 20,000 TCR beta sequences showed association with HLA alleles at 0.05 false discovery rate.

Primers included in the PCR were 60 Vbeta and 13 Jbeta primers. Assay: immunoSEQ multiplex PCR; the TCRdb copy retains only in-frame clones and omits some. The sample lists about 150,000 clones, around 80% occurring once. Source material: PBMCs. This TCR came from a middle-aged woman in good health and CMV-seropositive.

CDR3 in amino acids: CASSSTGNTEAFF. DNA for the CDR3: TGTGCCAGCAGCTCGACAGGGAACACTGAAGCTTTCTTT. The V gene is TRBV7-8, the J gene TRBJ1-1; tentatively, D is TRBD1 (6 bases). CDR1 SGHVS and CDR2 FQNEAQ come from the germline V gene. Trimming shortened V by 4 bases and J by 1 base, and 7 bases separated the two germline ends. This CDR3 region has 13 residues.